This TCR beta chain was identified during a study of read filtering for tumor transcriptome and immune sequencing. Study-level information: R-ISS stage counts were 8 or 9 for I, approximately 15 for II, more than 5 for III.

Molecular barcoded adaptors covering alpha/delta and beta/gamma chains were used on roughly 400 ng RNA. MiXCR, run by TCRdb on the reads, gives a single entry per CDR3 protein. This sample carries under 80,000 distinct CDR3 sequences, around 18% of them seen once, and the ten largest clones take over 12%. The sequence was obtained from a donor at least 40 years old with multiple myeloma. The source material was a population of CD138-negative cells sorted from bone marrow.

For the CDR3, the DNA is TGTGCCAGCAGGAGAAAGGGGGAATCACCCCTCCACTTT. This gives the protein CASRRKGESPLHF. The chain employs TRBV12-3 or TRBV12-4 and TRBJ1-6; the D gene is possibly TRBD1 (6 bases). This CDR3 has 13 amino acids. V was trimmed by 6 bases and J by 10 bases, leaving 13 bases between them.